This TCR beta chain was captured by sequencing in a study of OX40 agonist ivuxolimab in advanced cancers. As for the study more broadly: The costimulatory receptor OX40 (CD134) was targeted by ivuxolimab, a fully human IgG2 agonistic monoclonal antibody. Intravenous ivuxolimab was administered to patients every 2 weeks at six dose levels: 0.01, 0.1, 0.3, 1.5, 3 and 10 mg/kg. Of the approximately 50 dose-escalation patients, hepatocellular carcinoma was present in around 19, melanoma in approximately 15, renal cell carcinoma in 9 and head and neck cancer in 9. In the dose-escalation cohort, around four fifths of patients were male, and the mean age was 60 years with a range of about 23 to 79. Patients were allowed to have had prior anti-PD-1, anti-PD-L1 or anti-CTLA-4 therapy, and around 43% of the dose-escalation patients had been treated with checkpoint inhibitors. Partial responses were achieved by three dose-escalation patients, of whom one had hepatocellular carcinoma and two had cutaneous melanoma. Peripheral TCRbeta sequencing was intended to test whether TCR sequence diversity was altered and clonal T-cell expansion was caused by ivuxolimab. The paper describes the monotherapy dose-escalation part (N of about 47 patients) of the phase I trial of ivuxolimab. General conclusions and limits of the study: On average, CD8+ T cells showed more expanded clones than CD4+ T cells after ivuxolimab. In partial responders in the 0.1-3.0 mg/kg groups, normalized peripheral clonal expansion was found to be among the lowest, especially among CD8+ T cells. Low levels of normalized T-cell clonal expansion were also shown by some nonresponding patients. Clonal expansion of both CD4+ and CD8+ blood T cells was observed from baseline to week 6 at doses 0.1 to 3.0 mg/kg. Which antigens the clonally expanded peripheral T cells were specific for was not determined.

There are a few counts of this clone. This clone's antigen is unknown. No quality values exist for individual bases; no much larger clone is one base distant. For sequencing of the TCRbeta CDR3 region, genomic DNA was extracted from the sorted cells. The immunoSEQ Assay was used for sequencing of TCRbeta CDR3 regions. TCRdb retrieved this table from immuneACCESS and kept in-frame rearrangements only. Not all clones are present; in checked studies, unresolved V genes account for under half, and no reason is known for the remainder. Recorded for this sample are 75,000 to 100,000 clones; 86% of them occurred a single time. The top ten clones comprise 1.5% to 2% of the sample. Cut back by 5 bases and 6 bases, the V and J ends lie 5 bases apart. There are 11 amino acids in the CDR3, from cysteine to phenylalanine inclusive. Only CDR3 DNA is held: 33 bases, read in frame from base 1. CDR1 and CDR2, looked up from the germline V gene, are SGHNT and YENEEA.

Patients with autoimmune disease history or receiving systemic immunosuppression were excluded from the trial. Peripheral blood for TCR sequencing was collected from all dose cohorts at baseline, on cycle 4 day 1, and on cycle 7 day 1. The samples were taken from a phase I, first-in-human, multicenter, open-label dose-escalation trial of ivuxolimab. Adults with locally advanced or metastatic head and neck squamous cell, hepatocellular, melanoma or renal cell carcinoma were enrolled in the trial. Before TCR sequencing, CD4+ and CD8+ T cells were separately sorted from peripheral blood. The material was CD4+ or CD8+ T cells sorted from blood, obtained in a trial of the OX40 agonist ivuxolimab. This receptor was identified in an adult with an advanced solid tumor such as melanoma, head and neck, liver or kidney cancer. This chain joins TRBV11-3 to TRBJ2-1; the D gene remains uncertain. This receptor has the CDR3 CASSGGNEQFF. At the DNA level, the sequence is TGTGCCAGCAGCGGTGGCAATGAGCAGTTCTTC.